This passage covers 9 T cell receptor beta chains from one sample sequenced in a study of T-cell reconstitution after alpha-beta-depleted transplantation in children. Using unique molecular identifiers, the investigators prepared the TCRbeta library. TCRdb reprocessed the PCR reads via MiXCR and lists one record per CDR3 protein. The table lists hundreds of thousands of distinct CDR3 sequences, less than 9% of them singletons, with 6.3% in the top ten. Sequencing used PBMCs, mostly from graft donor cells, obtained 180 days after TCRalphabeta/CD19-depleted stem cell transplant. Source of these receptors: a male patient aged 5 to 17 who had a stem cell transplant for acute lymphoblastic leukemia, so the T cells may come from the graft donor.

This clonotype was seen at least ten times. This rearrangement joins TRBV27 to TRBJ1-2; no reliable D call. This CDR3 comprises 13 residues. The V and J ends lost 4 bases and 1 base respectively, with 7 bases between them. The germline V gene has CDR1 MNHEY and CDR2 SMNVEV (reference sequence). The CDR3 nucleotides read TGTGCCAGCAGTTGGGGTCTTAACTATGGCTACACCTTC. Its protein is CASSWGLNYGYTF.

The rearrangement links TRBV24-1 to TRBJ1-2; no clear D gene. The CDR3 contains 14 residues. Trimming shortened V by 2 bases and J by 5 bases, and 11 bases separated the two germline ends. Germline V gene data show CDR1 as KGHDR and CDR2 as SFDVKD. The CDR3 loop is CATSDSFRGYGYTF. In DNA form, the CDR3 reads TGTGCCACCAGTGATTCGTTCCGGGGATATGGCTACACCTTC.

This clonotype showed up many times. The chain is built from TRBV2 and TRBJ2-6, with 7 positions matching TRBD2. V lost 4 bases, J lost 4 bases, and 4 bases stayed unmatched. The CDR3 contains 15 residues. Germline V lookup: CDR1 SNHLY, CDR2 FYNNEI. CDR3 nucleotides: TGTGCCAGCAGTGGGGAGGGCACGGGGGCCAACGTCCTGACTTTC. Translating it yields CASSGEGTGANVLTF.

V usage is TRBV9 and J usage is TRBJ2-5; possibly TRBD1 or TRBD2 for D (6 bases each). V was clipped by 4 bases and J by 8 bases, with 15 bases between them. Per germline, CDR1 SGDLS and CDR2 YYNGEE. CDR3 length equals 13 residues. DNA for the CDR3: TGTGCCAGCAGCTCCCTGAGGGGGGCAACCCAGTACTTC. Encoded protein: CASSSLRGATQYF.

This clonotype has at least ten counts. This rearrangement joins TRBV5-1 to TRBJ1-4; D perhaps matches TRBD1 (5 bases). Germline V gene sequence: CDR1 SGHRS, CDR2 YFSETQ. This CDR3 comprises 14 residues. Trimming cost V 4 bases and J 8 bases, with 15 bases left between them. CDR3 sequence: CASSLQGIREKLFF. The DNA for the CDR3 is TGCGCCAGCAGCCTGCAGGGTATTAGGGAAAAACTGTTTTTT.

The table lists this clonotype with many counts. The chain is built from TRBV24-1 and TRBJ2-3; 11 bases line up with TRBD1. Germline V lookup: CDR1 KGHDR, CDR2 SFDVKD. The trim removed 7 bases at V and 4 bases at J, leaving 12 bases unmatched. The CDR3 loop spans 17 amino acids. CDR3 coding DNA: TGTGCCACCAGCATCGGGGACAGGGGGATTGCGTCAGATACGCAGTATTTT. This sequence encodes CATSIGDRGIASDTQYF.

This clonotype was seen many times. The rearrangement uses TRBV12-3 or TRBV12-4 and TRBJ1-6; no definite D call. Trimming took off 1 base at V and 7 bases at J, with 5 bases between the two ends. The CDR3 has 13 amino acids. As DNA, the CDR3 is TGTGCCAGCAGTTTAGAGGTGAATTCACCCCTCCACTTT. The encoded protein is CASSLEVNSPLHF.

This clonotype was detected ten times or more. The chain joins TRBV12-3 or TRBV12-4 to TRBJ2-5, with D unresolved. Trimming removed 6 bases at V and 5 bases at J, with 10 bases between. The CDR3 is 12 amino acids. The CDR3 reads CASSPSPETQYF. The CDR3 DNA reads TGTGCCAGCAGCCCGAGTCCCGAGACCCAGTACTTC.

The table lists this clonotype with many counts. The rearrangement uses TRBV5-1 and TRBJ2-1, with D perhaps matching TRBD2 (5 bases). V was clipped by 0 bases and J by 8 bases, with 15 bases between them. CDR1 and CDR2 (germline): SGHRS, YFSETQ. This CDR3 is 15 amino acids long. CDR3 bases: TGCGCCAGCAGCTTGGGGACTTTGGGGTACCATGAGCAGTTCTTC. It specifies CASSLGTLGYHEQFF.